The source of this TCR beta chain is a study of OX40 agonist ivuxolimab in advanced cancers. About the study: An agonistic human IgG2 monoclonal antibody against OX40 (CD134) was given. Patients were infused with ivuxolimab every 2 weeks at 0.01 to 10 mg/kg.

The germline V gene encodes CDR1 MDHEN and CDR2 SYDVKM. This CDR3 has 14 amino acids. V dropped 6 bases and J dropped 14 bases, with 20 bases sitting between them. Findings and caveats of the study: CD4+ and CD8+ blood T cells expanded clonally by week 6 at 0.1 to 3.0 mg/kg.

Some clones are missing from TCRdb's copy, which holds only in-frame ones; the method was immunoSEQ multiplex PCR. The sample has fewer than 80,000 clones, 70% to 90% seen once. Concerning this clone itself: Its specificity is not known.

This receptor was taken from an adult with an advanced solid tumor such as melanoma, head and neck, liver or kidney cancer. The V gene is TRBV28, the J gene TRBJ1-6; weak D call: TRBD1 (6 bases). The sample was CD4+ or CD8+ T cells sorted from blood, taken in a trial of the OX40 agonist ivuxolimab. The CDR3 DNA reads TGTGCCAGCAGCCCCTCACAGACAGGCAGAGCCCTCCACTTT. It translates to CASSPSQTGRALHF. Full variable domain (missing parts from reference TRBV28 and TRBJ1-6): DVKVTQSSRYLVKRTGEKVFLECVQDMDHENMFWYRQDPGLGLRLIYFSYDVKMKEKGDIPEGYSVSREKKERFSLILESASTNQTSMYLCASSPSQTGRALHFGNGTRLTVT.